One and the same sample provided the 22 T cell receptor beta chains below, sequenced in a study of beta chain features in type 1 diabetes. Investigators reverse transcribed all isolated RNA, so they sequenced expressed TCRB transcripts. The data were produced by immunoSEQ multiplex PCR, yet TCRdb's version contains in-frame clones alone and is incomplete. The sample lists a few hundred thousand clones, approximately 12% seen once, with less than 0.02% in the top ten. Material for sequencing was naive CD4+ T cells from blood. Receptor source: a man aged 18 to 29 in good health.

J is TRBJ2-7 and V is TRBV7-8; D might be TRBD1 (6 bases). Looked up from germline, CDR1 is SGHVS and CDR2 is FQNEAQ. This CDR3 spans 13 amino acids. Trimming stripped 4 bases from V and 5 bases from J, with 12 bases between. CDR3: CASSYRVGDEQYF. The CDR3 coding sequence is TGTGCCAGCAGCTACAGGGTGGGCGACGAGCAGTACTTC.

The sample holds a few counts of this clone. J is TRBJ1-1 and V is TRBV9; 7 bases map to TRBD1. This CDR3 has 16 residues. Germline CDR1 reads SGDLS; CDR2 reads YYNGEE. The trim removed 0 bases at V and 0 bases at J, leaving 5 bases unmatched. CDR3 DNA sequence: TGTGCCAGCAGCGTAGGACAGGGCAAAATGAACACTGAAGCTTTCTTT. Translating gives CASSVGQGKMNTEAFF.

The V gene is TRBV7-9, the J gene TRBJ1-1; D is unclear. The germline V gene encodes CDR1 SEHNR and CDR2 FQNEAQ (reference sequence). The ends were cut back, 3 bases at V and 9 bases at J, with 11 bases in the middle. This CDR3 has 12 amino acids. The CDR3 spells CASSFEAGKAFF. The DNA for the CDR3 is TGTGCCAGCAGCTTCGAGGCGGGAAAAGCTTTCTTT.

This clone has at least ten counts. V gene TRBV14 combines with J gene TRBJ2-4; D unresolved. Germline CDR1 reads SGHDN; CDR2 reads FVKESK. The CDR3 totals 12 residues. V was pared by 2 bases and J by 7 bases, with 6 bases between. In DNA, the CDR3 is TGTGCCAGCAGCCAAACACCGAACATTCAGTACTTC. This codes for CASSQTPNIQYF.

This clone was observed a few times. The rearrangement uses TRBV6-1 and TRBJ1-2; 8 bases line up with TRBD1. CDR1 and CDR2 from the germline V gene are MNHNS and SASEGT. The ends lost 7 bases at V and 4 bases at J; junction bases unmatched: 11. The CDR3 is 15 amino acids. The CDR3 protein is CASMTDWTGTYGYTF. CDR3 sequence (DNA): TGTGCCAGCATGACGGACTGGACAGGGACCTATGGCTACACCTTC.

The chain links TRBV7-2 to TRBJ1-1; TRBD1 is a possible D gene (5 bases). CDR3 size: 14 residues. V lost 7 bases, J lost 3 bases, and 15 bases lay in between. Germline values: CDR1 SGHTA, CDR2 FQGNSA. The CDR3 DNA follows: TGTGCCAGCACCCCGGGGGTTGTTCACACTGAAGCTTTCTTT. Protein: CASTPGVVHTEAFF.

The chain employs TRBV30 and TRBJ1-2; 9 bases line up with TRBD1. There are 13 residues in the CDR3. Germline loops: CDR1 GTSNPN, CDR2 SVGIG (reference sequence). The trim removed 1 base at V and 7 bases at J, leaving 4 bases unmatched. In nucleotides, the CDR3 is TGTGCCTGGAGTGGGGGACAGGGCCCTGGCTACACCTTC. Its translation is CAWSGGQGPGYTF.

This rearrangement joins TRBV7-2 to TRBJ2-7; TRBD1 agrees at 7 bases. This CDR3 comprises 14 residues. Germline CDR1 reads SGHTA; CDR2 reads FQGNSA. J gave up 2 bases and V 5 bases, and 6 bases lay outside the gene matches. The CDR3 DNA sequence: TGTGCCAGCAGCGACAGGGTCGGGGCCTACGAGCAGTACTTC. The encoded protein is CASSDRVGAYEQYF.

This clone was counted a few times. V and J are TRBV6-5 and TRBJ2-7; 7 bases agree with TRBD1. CDR1 and CDR2 from the germline V gene are MNHEY and SVGAGI. V shed 6 bases and J 3 bases; nucleotides not matched to a gene: 5. The length of the CDR3 is 13 residues. The CDR3 here is CASRRDRNYEQYF. The CDR3 nucleotides are TGTGCCAGCAGGAGGGACAGAAACTACGAGCAGTACTTC.

A few counts support this clone. One end of the junction fails to match germline, which may point to a read error. This rearrangement joins TRBV7-2 to TRBJ2-7; 10 bases line up with TRBD2. CDR1 is SGHTA and CDR2 is FQGNSA in the germline V gene. The CDR3 consists of 12 residues. Written as DNA, the CDR3 is TGTGCCAGCAGCTTATTAGCGGGGGGTAAGCACTTC. It encodes CASSLLAGGKHF.

This clone was picked up a small number of times. This chain uses TRBV9 with TRBJ2-2, with D possibly TRBD1 on 7 matching bases. CDR3 length: 17 residues. From germline, CDR1 is SGDLS and CDR2 YYNGEE. The V end lost 0 bases, the J end lost 1 base, and 13 bases lay between the germline ends. This CDR3 reads CASSVERGTVNTGELFF. The CDR3 nucleotides read TGTGCCAGCAGCGTAGAGCGCGGGACAGTGAACACCGGGGAGCTGTTTTTT.

The CDR3 reads CAWSGKTFGNQPQHF. CDR3 coding DNA: TGTGCCTGGAGCGGGAAGACCTTCGGAAATCAGCCCCAGCATTTT. The chain has TRBV30 and TRBJ1-5; unclear D gene. Per the germline V gene, CDR1 is GTSNPN and CDR2 is SVGIG (reference sequence). With 3 bases removed from V and 4 bases from J, the gap between germline ends came to 16 bases. The CDR3 covers 15 residues.

The chain couples TRBV5-1 to TRBJ2-7; 9 positions agree with TRBD1. The junction had 4 bases not matched to a gene; V was cut back by 4 bases and J by 5 bases. CDR3 length equals 13 residues. Germline V gene sequence: CDR1 SGHRS, CDR2 YFSETQ. The CDR3 region has the DNA TGCGCCAGCAGCCCCGGACAGGGGAACGAGCAGTACTTC. Its protein product is CASSPGQGNEQYF.

This clone occurred a few times. This chain joins TRBV30 and TRBJ1-1; TRBD1 might be the D (6 bases). Germline V lookup: CDR1 GTSNPN, CDR2 SVGIG (reference sequence). This CDR3 has 14 amino acids. Trimming left V 2 bases short and J 5 bases short, with 15 bases between. CDR3 in DNA: TGTGCCTGGAGTAGGGGGGGCTTTCGAACTGAAGCTTTCTTT. This gives the protein CAWSRGGFRTEAFF.

Only a few counts were recorded for this clone. The rearrangement uses TRBV29-1 and TRBJ2-3; D is uncertain. The length of the CDR3 is 14 residues. Germline V lookup: CDR1 SQVTM, CDR2 ANQGSEA. V shed 5 bases and J shed 0 bases, with 12 bases lying between them. This chain's CDR3 is CSVSITESTDTQYF. Written as DNA, the CDR3 is TGCAGCGTTAGTATCACAGAGAGCACAGATACGCAGTATTTT.

This clone was counted between two and nine times. V gene TRBV29-1 combines with J gene TRBJ2-1, with 10 positions matching TRBD1. This CDR3 contains 15 residues. From germline, CDR1 is SQVTM and CDR2 ANQGSEA. The trim removed 4 bases at V and 7 bases at J, leaving 10 bases unmatched. The CDR3 is CSVVRRDRGENEQFF. The CDR3 nucleotides read TGCAGCGTTGTAAGGAGGGACAGGGGTGAAAATGAGCAGTTCTTC.

This clone appeared a few times. The chain links TRBV5-1 to TRBJ2-1, with TRBD1 matching over 8 bases. With V trimmed by 4 bases and J by 2 bases, 11 bases remained unmatched. There are 17 residues in the CDR3. CDR1 SGHRS and CDR2 YFSETQ come from the germline V gene. This CDR3 reads CASSPRFGTGTYNEQFF. The CDR3 DNA reads TGCGCCAGCAGCCCCCGGTTTGGGACAGGAACCTACAATGAGCAGTTCTTC.

The genes are TRBV7-3 and TRBJ2-1; 9 bases line up with TRBD2. Germline V gene data show CDR1 as SGHTA and CDR2 as FQGTGA. The CDR3 covers 17 residues. The J segment lost 3 bases and the V segment lost 5 bases, leaving 11 bases of the junction unmatched. The chain's CDR3 is CASSTIHLAGHYNEQFF. CDR3 in DNA: TGTGCCAGCAGCACCATACACCTAGCGGGACACTACAATGAGCAGTTCTTC.

This clone was seen more than once but under ten times. The rearrangement links TRBV6-6 to TRBJ1-5; no clear D gene. This CDR3 has 13 residues. Per germline, CDR1 MNHNY and CDR2 SVGAGI (reference sequence). V lost 4 bases, J lost 3 bases, and 7 bases lay in between. CDR3 sequence reads: CASSSGINQPQHF. The CDR3 DNA reads TGTGCCAGCAGTTCCGGGATCAATCAGCCCCAGCATTTT.

This clone has only a few counts. Within the sample, other DNA sequences also encode this same CDR3. The chain is built from TRBV7-2 and TRBJ1-1; no firm D call. Germline CDR1 and CDR2: SGHTA and FQGNSA. The CDR3 runs 13 residues. V dropped 3 bases and J dropped 1 base, with 6 bases sitting between them. The CDR3 sequence: CASSFAENTEAFF. CDR3 coding DNA: TGTGCCAGCAGCTTCGCAGAGAACACTGAAGCTTTCTTT. Combining the CDR3 with reference TRBV7-2 and TRBJ1-1 gives the whole variable domain GAGVSQSPSNKVTEKGKDVELRCDPISGHTALYWYRQSLGQGLEFLIYFQGNSAPDKSGLPSDRFSAERTGGSVSTLTIQRTQQEDSAVYLCASSFAENTEAFFGQGTRLTVV.

This sequence joins TRBV7-2 and TRBJ2-1; the D gene is possibly TRBD2 (6 bases). Per germline, CDR1 SGHTA and CDR2 FQGNSA. The CDR3 is 15 residues long. V gave up 3 bases and J gave up 4 bases, with 13 bases separating them. This chain's CDR3 is CASSLDYRMYNEQFF. The CDR3, as DNA: TGTGCCAGCAGCTTGGACTACCGAATGTACAATGAGCAGTTCTTC.

This clone was detected a few times. The chain joins TRBV9 to TRBJ1-2; D ambiguous. The length of the CDR3 is 16 residues. CDR1 SGDLS and CDR2 YYNGEE come from the germline V gene. Trimming shortened V by 0 bases and J by 8 bases, and 20 bases separated the two germline ends. The CDR3 region has the DNA TGTGCCAGCAGCGTAGGCGGGCGGTTCCCCACTGCAGGCTACACCTTC. Encoded protein: CASSVGGRFPTAGYTF.